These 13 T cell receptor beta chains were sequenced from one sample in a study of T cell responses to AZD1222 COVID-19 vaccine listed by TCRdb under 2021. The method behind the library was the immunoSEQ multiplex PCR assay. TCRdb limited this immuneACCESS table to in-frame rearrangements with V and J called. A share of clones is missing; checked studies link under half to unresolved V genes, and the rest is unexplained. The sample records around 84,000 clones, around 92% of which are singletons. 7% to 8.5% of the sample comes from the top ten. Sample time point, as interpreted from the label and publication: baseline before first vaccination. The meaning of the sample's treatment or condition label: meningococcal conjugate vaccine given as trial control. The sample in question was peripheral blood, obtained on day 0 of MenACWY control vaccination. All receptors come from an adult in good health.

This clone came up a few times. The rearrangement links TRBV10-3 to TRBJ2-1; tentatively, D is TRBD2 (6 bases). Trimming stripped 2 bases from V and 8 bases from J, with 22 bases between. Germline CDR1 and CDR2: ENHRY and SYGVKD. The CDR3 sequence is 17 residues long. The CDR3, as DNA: TGTGCCATCAGTGAGCCCTCTGGGGCGGGAAGGGACGATGAGCAGTTCTTC. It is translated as CAISEPSGAGRDDEQFF.

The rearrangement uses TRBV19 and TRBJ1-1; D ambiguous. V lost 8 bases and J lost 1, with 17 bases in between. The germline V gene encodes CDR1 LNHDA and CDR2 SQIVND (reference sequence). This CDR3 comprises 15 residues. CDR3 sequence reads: CASRSLGTQNTEAFF. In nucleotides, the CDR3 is TGTGCCAGTCGTTCATTGGGCACACAGAACACTGAAGCTTTCTTT.

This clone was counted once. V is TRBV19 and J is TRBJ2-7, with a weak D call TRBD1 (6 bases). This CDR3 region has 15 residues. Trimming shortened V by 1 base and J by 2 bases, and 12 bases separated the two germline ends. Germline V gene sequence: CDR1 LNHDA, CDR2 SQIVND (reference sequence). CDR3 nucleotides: TGTGCCAGTAGTATAGCCCCGACAGGAACCTACGAGCAGTACTTC. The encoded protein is CASSIAPTGTYEQYF.

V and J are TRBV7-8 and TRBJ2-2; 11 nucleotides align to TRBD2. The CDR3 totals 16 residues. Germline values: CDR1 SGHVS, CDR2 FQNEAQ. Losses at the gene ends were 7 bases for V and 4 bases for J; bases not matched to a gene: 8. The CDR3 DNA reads TGTGCCAGCACCGTGGGGACTAGCGGAGCCACCGGGGAGCTGTTTTTT. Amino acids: CASTVGTSGATGELFF.

CDR3: CASSPRPNRSNQPQHF. In DNA, the CDR3 is TGTGCCAGTAGTCCCCGACCCAACCGGAGCAATCAGCCCCAGCATTTT. The V gene is TRBV19, the J gene TRBJ1-5; no clear D. Germline V gene lookup returns CDR1 LNHDA and CDR2 SQIVND (reference sequence). The V and J ends lost 5 bases and 1 base respectively, with 15 bases between them. CDR3 size: 16 residues.

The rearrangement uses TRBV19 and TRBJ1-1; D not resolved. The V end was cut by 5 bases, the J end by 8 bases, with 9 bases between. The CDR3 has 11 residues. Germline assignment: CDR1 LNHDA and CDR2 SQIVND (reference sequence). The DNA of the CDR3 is TGTGCCAGTAGTGTGTACCGGGAAGCTTTCTTT. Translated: CASSVYREAFF.

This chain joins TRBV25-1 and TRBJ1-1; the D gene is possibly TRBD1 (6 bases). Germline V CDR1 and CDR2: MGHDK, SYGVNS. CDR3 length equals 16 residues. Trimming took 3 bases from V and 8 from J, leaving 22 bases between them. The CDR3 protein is CASSDRMIGTSSEAFF. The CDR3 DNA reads TGTGCCAGCAGTGATAGGATGATAGGGACAAGCAGCGAAGCTTTCTTT.

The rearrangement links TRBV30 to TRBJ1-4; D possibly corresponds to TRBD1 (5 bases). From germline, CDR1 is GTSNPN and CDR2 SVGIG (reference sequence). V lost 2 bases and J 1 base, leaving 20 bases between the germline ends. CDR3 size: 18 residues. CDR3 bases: TGTGCCTGGAGTACCCCTGGGGCCGGGAGGGGAACTAATGAAAAACTGTTTTTT. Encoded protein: CAWSTPGAGRGTNEKLFF.

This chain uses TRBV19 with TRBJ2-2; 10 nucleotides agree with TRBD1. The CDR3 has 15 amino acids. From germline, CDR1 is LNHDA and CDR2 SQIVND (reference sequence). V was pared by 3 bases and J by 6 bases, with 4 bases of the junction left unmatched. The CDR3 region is CASSIGTGVSGELFF. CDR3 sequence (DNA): TGTGCCAGTAGTATTGGGACAGGGGTTTCCGGGGAGCTGTTTTTT.

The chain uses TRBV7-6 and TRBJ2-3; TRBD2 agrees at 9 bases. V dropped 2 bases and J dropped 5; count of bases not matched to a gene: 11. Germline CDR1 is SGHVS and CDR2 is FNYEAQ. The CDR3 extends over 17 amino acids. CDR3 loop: CASSLRPLAGGGDTQYF. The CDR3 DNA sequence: TGTGCCAGCAGCTTACGCCCCCTGGCGGGAGGGGGAGATACGCAGTATTTT.

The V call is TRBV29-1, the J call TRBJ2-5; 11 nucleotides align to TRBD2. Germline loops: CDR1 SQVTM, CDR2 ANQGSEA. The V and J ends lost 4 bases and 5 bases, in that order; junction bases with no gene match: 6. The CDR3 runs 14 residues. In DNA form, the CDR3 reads TGCAGCGTTGGGCTAGCGGGAGGACGTGAGACCCAGTACTTC. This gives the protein CSVGLAGGRETQYF.

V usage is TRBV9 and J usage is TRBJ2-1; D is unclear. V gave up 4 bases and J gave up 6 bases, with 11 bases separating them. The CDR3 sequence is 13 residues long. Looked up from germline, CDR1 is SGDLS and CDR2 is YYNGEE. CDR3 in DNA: TGTGCCAGCAGCCCACGAGGTGGCAATGAGCAGTTCTTC. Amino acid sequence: CASSPRGGNEQFF.

The CDR3, as DNA: TGTGCCAGCAGCATAGGACAGGGCCTGGCTAATGAAAAACTGTTTTTT. Residues: CASSIGQGLANEKLFF. This rearrangement joins TRBV7-6 to TRBJ1-4; 8 bases agree with TRBD1. Germline V lookup: CDR1 SGHVS, CDR2 FNYEAQ. Germline trimming cut 5 bases from V and 3 bases from J; bases unmatched to any gene: 8. This CDR3 has 16 amino acids.